This T cell receptor (beta chain) comes out of a study of CD8 T cells in ankylosing spondylitis. Germline V gene lookup returns CDR1 MDHEN and CDR2 SYDVKM. Trimming removed 8 bases from V and 2 bases from J; junction bases left unmatched: 10. The CDR3 has 16 amino acids. Using its own MiXCR run on the 5' RACE reads, TCRdb lists one record per CDR3 protein. The data show about 180,000 distinct CDR3 sequences, 9.5% to 10% seen once. General study findings and limits: Disease-linked clones reportedly concentrated significantly in matched ankylosing spondylitis synovial fluid. Some motif variants were previously reported in reactive arthritis synovial fluid and blood. Characteristic of ankylosing spondylitis blood, it appeared, was a TCR beta motif comprising roughly 8 highly homologous variants.

Concerning this clonotype: The antigen is not known.

Input material: blood, either unsorted or a sorted T cell fraction (not recorded which). This chain connects TRBV28 to TRBJ2-5, with 11 bases fitting TRBD2. The TCR originated in a female donor with ankylosing spondylitis or in good health (not recorded which). CDR3 in amino acids: CASYDTGTSGQETQYF. The DNA for the CDR3 is TGTGCCAGCTATGACACCGGGACTAGCGGTCAAGAGACCCAGTACTTC.